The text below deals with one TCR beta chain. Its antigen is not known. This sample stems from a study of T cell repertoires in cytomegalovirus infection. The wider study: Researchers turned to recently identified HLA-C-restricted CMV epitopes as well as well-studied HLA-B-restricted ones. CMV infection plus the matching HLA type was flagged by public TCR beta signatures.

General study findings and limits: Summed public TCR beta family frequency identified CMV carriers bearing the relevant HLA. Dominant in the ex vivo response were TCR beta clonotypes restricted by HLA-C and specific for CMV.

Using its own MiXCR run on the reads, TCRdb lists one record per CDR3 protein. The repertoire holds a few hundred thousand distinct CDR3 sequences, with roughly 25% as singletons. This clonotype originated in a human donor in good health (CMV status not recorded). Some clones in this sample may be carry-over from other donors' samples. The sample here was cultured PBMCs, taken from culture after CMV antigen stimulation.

CDR3: CASTSSDTQYF. CDR3 bases: TGTGCCAGCACCTCTAGTGATACGCAGTATTTT. This chain links TRBV12-3 or TRBV12-4 with TRBJ2-3; D gene uncertain. Trimming left V 7 bases short and J 6 bases short, with 8 bases between. The CDR3 sequence is 11 residues long.